Listed below are T cell receptor beta chains from one sample, sequenced in a study of blood T cell repertoires in COVID-19. Profiling relied on immunoSEQ multiplex PCR, and the TCRdb table lists in-frame clones only, not all of them. The sample gives approximately 210,000 clones, around 94% of which show up once; 0.6% to 0.9% is in the top ten. Source material: peripheral blood. The receptors were sampled from a man aged 25 to 40 with COVID-19, enrolled during active disease. Each CDR3 is given with its conserved first and last residue. D genes are given only for firm matches. A row's size may be missing; if present it is once, few, many or a size class.

v_gene	abundance	d_gene	j_gene	CDR3nt	CDR3aa
TRBV6-5	NA	TRBD1	TRBJ1-5	TGTGCCAGCAGTCGGACAGGGACTCTCAATCAGCCCCAGCATTTT	CASSRTGTLNQPQHF
TRBV11-2	NA	NA	TRBJ1-1	TGTGCCAGCAGCATGGGTCCAAGGACAGCCACTGAAGCTTTCTTT	CASSMGPRTATEAFF
TRBV5-4	NA	TRBD1	TRBJ2-5	TGTGCCAGCAGCTCACAGGGGTCGGAAGAGACCCAGTACTTC	CASSSQGSEETQYF
TRBV5-1	NA	NA	TRBJ2-2	TGCGCCAGCAGCTTCGGACAGACGAACACCGGGGAGCTGTTTTTT	CASSFGQTNTGELFF
TRBV2	NA	NA	TRBJ1-5	TGTGCCAGCAGTGAATATGTCCATCAGCCCCAGCATTTT	CASSEYVHQPQHF
TRBV27	once	TRBD2	TRBJ2-3	TGTGCCAGCAGTTTATATCCTAGCGGGGTTACAGATACGCAGTATTTT	CASSLYPSGVTDTQYF
TRBV3-1/TRBV3-2	NA	TRBD2	TRBJ2-5	TGTGCCAGCAGCCGCAGACTAGCCCAAGAGACCCAGTACTTC	CASSRRLAQETQYF
TRBV4-1	NA	NA	TRBJ2-1	TGCGCCAGCAGCCGAAAGTGGCAGGGGAATGAGCAGTTCTTC	CASSRKWQGNEQFF
TRBV30	once	TRBD1	TRBJ1-2	TGTGCCCGGACAGGGTCCTACGGCGGCTACACCTTC	CARTGSYGGYTF
TRBV19	once	NA	TRBJ1-1	TGTGCCACCCTGGCGGGGGGGGGTGGAACTGAAGCTTTCTTT	CATLAGGGGTEAFF
TRBV24-1	NA	NA	TRBJ2-5	TGTGCCACCAGTGATTTTTTGTTACAAGAGACCCAGTACTTC	CATSDFLLQETQYF